The text below deals with one T cell receptor beta chain. Profiling relied on immunoSEQ multiplex PCR, and the TCRdb table lists in-frame clones only, not all of them. This table has some 330,000 clones, about 90% appearing once. The source of the sample is a study of blood T cell repertoires in COVID-19. CDR3 length: 11 amino acids. Trimming pared 6 bases from V and 4 bases from J, leaving 9 bases between. The germline CDR1 and CDR2 sequences are GTSNPN and SVGIG (reference sequence). V and J are TRBV30 and TRBJ1-1, with a possible D match to TRBD1 (5 bases). The sample taken for sequencing was PBMCs or T cells enriched from blood (not recorded which). The receptor comes from a middle-aged man in a cohort exposed to, infected with or recovered from COVID-19 (not recorded which). CDR3 in DNA: TGTGCCTGCAGGGTGGGCACTGAAGCTTTCTTT. Residues: CACRVGTEAFF.